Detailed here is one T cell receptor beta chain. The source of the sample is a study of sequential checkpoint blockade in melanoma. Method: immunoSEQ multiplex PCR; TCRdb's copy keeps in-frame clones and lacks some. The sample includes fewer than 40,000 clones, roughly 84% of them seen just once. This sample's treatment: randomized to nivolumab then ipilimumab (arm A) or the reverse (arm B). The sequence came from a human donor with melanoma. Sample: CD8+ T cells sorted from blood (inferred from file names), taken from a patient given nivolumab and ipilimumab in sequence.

The CDR3 here is CASSLGVDTQYF. The CDR3 region has the DNA TGTGCCAGCAGCTTAGGAGTAGATACGCAGTATTTT. V usage is TRBV11-3 and J usage is TRBJ2-3; D not resolved. The CDR3 has 12 residues. V lost 1 base to trimming and J lost 5 bases, with 4 bases between them. Germline assignment: CDR1 SGHNT and CDR2 YENEEA. Full variable domain (missing parts from reference TRBV11-3 and TRBJ2-3): EAGVVQSPRYKIIEKKQPVAFWCNPISGHNTLYWYLQNLGQGPELLIRYENEEAVDDSQLPKDRFSAERLKGVDSTLKIQPAELGDSAVYLCASSLGVDTQYFGPGTRLTVL.